Presented here are 32 T cell receptor beta chains from one specimen sequenced in a study of T-cell reconstitution after alpha-beta-depleted transplantation in children. This sample's TCRbeta library carried unique molecular identifier barcodes. TCRdb processed the PCR reads anew with MiXCR; each CDR3 protein has one entry. The table lists approximately 420,000 distinct CDR3 sequences, around 9.9% of them singletons, with 4.5% to 7% in the top ten. The sequencing used PBMCs from the stem cell graft donor, collected from the stem cell graft. The receptors shown here come from a human donor who donated a stem cell graft to a child with acute myeloid leukemia.

This clonotype was detected many times. This rearrangement joins TRBV29-1 to TRBJ2-1; 9 bases are a match to TRBD2. Trimming at V came to 4 bases and at J to 0 bases, leaving 7 bases not matched to a gene. Germline V gene sequence: CDR1 SQVTM, CDR2 ANQGSEA. The CDR3 is 16 residues long. This chain's CDR3 is CSVAAGGKFSYNEQFF. CDR3 DNA: TGCAGCGTTGCAGCGGGAGGCAAATTCTCCTACAATGAGCAGTTCTTC.

V and J are TRBV9 and TRBJ2-5; D is unclear. This CDR3 has 13 amino acids. Germline CDR1 SGDLS, CDR2 YYNGEE. With 1 base removed from V and 1 base from J, the gap between germline ends came to 5 bases. CDR3 in amino acids: CASSVRPQETQYF. CDR3 nucleotides: TGTGCCAGCAGCGTACGGCCCCAAGAGACCCAGTACTTC.

Only a few counts were recorded for this clonotype. The chain links TRBV2 to TRBJ2-4, with TRBD1 matching 10 bases. CDR3 size: 18 residues. V trimming: 5 bases; J trimming: 0 bases; junction bases outside the gene matches: 10. CDR1 and CDR2 (germline): SNHLY, FYNNEI. In DNA form, the CDR3 reads TGTGCCAGCAGTCCTGGGACAGGGGTCGACCTAGCCAAAAACATTCAGTACTTC. This sequence encodes CASSPGTGVDLAKNIQYF. The whole variable domain, filled in from reference TRBV2 and TRBJ2-4, reads EPEVTQTPSHQVTQMGQEVILRCVPISNHLYFYWYRQILGQKVEFLVSFYNNEISEKSEIFDDQFSVERPDGSNFTLKIRSTKLEDSAMYFCASSPGTGVDLAKNIQYFGAGTRLSVL.

The chain uses TRBV19 and TRBJ2-3; 10 bases fit TRBD1. This CDR3 comprises 18 residues. J gave up 3 bases and V 2 bases, and 11 bases lay outside the gene matches. Germline V gives CDR1 LNHDA, CDR2 SQIVND (reference sequence). The CDR3 is CASSISPPGQGMTDTQYF. DNA for the CDR3: TGTGCCAGTAGTATATCCCCTCCGGGACAGGGGATGACAGATACGCAGTATTTT.

This clonotype was seen only a few times. The chain uses TRBV5-1 and TRBJ1-1; 7 nucleotides align to TRBD1. The ends lost 4 bases at V and 1 base at J; junction bases unmatched: 4. The CDR3 covers 14 residues. From germline, CDR1 is SGHRS and CDR2 YFSETQ. Here the CDR3 reads CASSDRTGNTEAFF. CDR3 sequence (DNA): TGCGCCAGCAGCGACAGGACAGGGAACACTGAAGCTTTCTTT. Full variable domain (rest looked up from reference TRBV5-1 and TRBJ1-1): KAGVTQTPRYLIKTRGQQVTLSCSPISGHRSVSWYQQTPGQGLQFLFEYFSETQRNKGNFPGRFSGRQFSNSRSEMNVSTLELGDSALYLCASSDRTGNTEAFFGQGTRLTVV.

This clonotype was counted only a few times. This chain connects TRBV7-2 to TRBJ2-7; the match to TRBD1 covers 7 bases. The CDR3 totals 13 residues. J was trimmed by 6 bases and V by 1 base; bases with no gene match: 3. Germline V gene lookup returns CDR1 SGHTA and CDR2 FQGNSA. CDR3 in DNA: TGTGCCAGCAGCTTAGTATGGGACAGCGAGCAGTACGTC. It is translated as CASSLVWDSEQYV.

This clonotype was observed a handful of times. V usage is TRBV4-2 and J usage is TRBJ1-5, with 9 bases lining up with TRBD1. The CDR3 loop spans 19 amino acids. Germline loops: CDR1 LGHNA, CDR2 YNFKEQ. Unmatched junction bases numbered 14, after V lost 0 bases and J lost 5 bases. CDR3 sequence (DNA): TGTGCCAGCAGCCAAGATATTCGCTTGGGACAGGGACCCCATCAGCCCCAGCATTTT. Its protein is CASSQDIRLGQGPHQPQHF.

Remarks on this clonotype: Relative to the germline gene, one junction end is altered; a read error may explain this. The CDR3 is CASSPHRGEEKLFF. CDR3 bases: TGTGCCAGCAGCCCACACAGGGGTGAAGAAAAACTGTTTTTC. The V and J genes are TRBV7-2 and TRBJ1-4; 7 nucleotides agree with TRBD1. The CDR3 runs to 14 residues. Germline CDR1 and CDR2: SGHTA and FQGNSA.

This clonotype showed up many times. The chain combines TRBV27 with TRBJ2-1; 9 nucleotides line up with TRBD1. Losses at the gene ends were 5 bases for V and 0 bases for J; bases not matched to a gene: 8. Germline CDR1 reads MNHEY; CDR2 reads SMNVEV (reference sequence). The CDR3 contains 17 residues. The CDR3, as DNA: TGTGCCAGCAGTGCGCGGACAGGGGCCCGCTCCTACAATGAGCAGTTCTTC. Encoded protein: CASSARTGARSYNEQFF.

Many counts were recorded for this clonotype. The gene calls are TRBV3-1 and TRBJ1-6, with D uncertain. In germline, CDR1 is LGHDT, CDR2 YNNKEL (reference sequence). Trimming took 6 bases from V and 7 from J, leaving 13 bases between them. The CDR3 is 14 residues long. For the CDR3, the DNA is TGTGCCAGCAGTTCCGGCCAGCGGAATTCACCCCTCCACTTT. Amino acids: CASSSGQRNSPLHF.

This sequence joins TRBV4-3 and TRBJ2-4, with 11 bases lining up with TRBD1. CDR3 length: 16 residues. V dropped 2 bases and J dropped 5; count of bases not matched to a gene: 5. The germline gives CDR1 LGHNA, CDR2 YSLEER. The CDR3 spells CASSQRWGQGENIQYF. Written as DNA, the CDR3 is TGCGCCAGCAGCCAACGGTGGGGACAGGGGGAAAACATTCAGTACTTC.

This clonotype came up many times. The rearrangement uses TRBV9 and TRBJ2-1; 9 bases agree with TRBD1. V dropped 4 bases and J dropped 2; count of bases not matched to a gene: 7. Germline V CDR1 and CDR2: SGDLS, YYNGEE. The CDR3 contains 16 residues. The CDR3 region has the DNA TGTGCCAGCAGCCCGCGGGGACAGGGCGCCTACAATGAGCAGTTCTTC. Translating gives CASSPRGQGAYNEQFF.

In this sample, this clonotype turned up many times. The chain links TRBV20-1 to TRBJ2-4; D is undetermined. The CDR3 is 14 amino acids. CDR1 and CDR2 (germline): DFQATT, SNEGSKA (reference sequence). The V end lost 4 bases, the J end lost 0 bases, and 10 bases lay between the germline ends. CDR3 amino acids: CSAKEWLAKNIQYF. The CDR3 nucleotides are TGCAGTGCTAAGGAATGGCTAGCCAAAAACATTCAGTACTTC.

J is TRBJ2-1 and V is TRBV20-1, with D unresolved. Germline V gene lookup returns CDR1 DFQATT and CDR2 SNEGSKA (reference sequence). Trimming removed 3 bases from V and 6 bases from J, with 18 bases in between. The CDR3 length is 15 residues. CDR3 sequence: CSASPQRAITNEQFF. The CDR3, as DNA: TGCAGTGCTAGCCCCCAAAGGGCAATTACCAATGAGCAGTTCTTC.

This clonotype showed up just a few times. The chain joins TRBV20-1 to TRBJ1-5, with D possibly being TRBD1 (6 bases). This CDR3 has 13 residues. Germline loops: CDR1 DFQATT, CDR2 SNEGSKA (reference sequence). V lost 4 bases, J lost 6 bases, and 13 bases lay in between. The CDR3 is CSATQGGSQPQHF. The CDR3 nucleotides read TGCAGTGCTACACAGGGCGGGAGTCAGCCCCAGCATTTT.

The V gene is TRBV5-6, the J gene TRBJ2-7; the match to TRBD1 covers 9 bases. The CDR3 consists of 14 residues. CDR1 is SGHDT, CDR2 YYEEEE, per germline. Trimming cost V 3 bases and J 4 bases; bases outside gene matches: 5. CDR3 region: CASSSQGATYEQYF. The CDR3 nucleotides are TGTGCCAGCAGCTCACAGGGGGCCACGTACGAGCAGTACTTC.

This clonotype turned up a few times. The rearrangement uses TRBV14 and TRBJ1-5; a weak D match, TRBD1 (5 bases). Trimming cost V 2 bases and J 7 bases, with 9 bases left between them. Germline CDR1 SGHDN, CDR2 FVKESK. CDR3 length: 13 residues. The CDR3 spells CASSQRRDQPQHF. The CDR3 nucleotides are TGTGCCAGCAGCCAACGTAGGGACCAGCCCCAGCATTTT.

In this sample, this clonotype turned up a few times. The genes are TRBV5-1 and TRBJ2-3; D possibly corresponds to TRBD2 (5 bases). This CDR3 comprises 14 residues. Germline assignment: CDR1 SGHRS and CDR2 YFSETQ. V was pared by 1 base and J by 3 bases, with 9 bases between. The CDR3 loop is CASSLRPGTDTQYF. In DNA form, the CDR3 reads TGCGCCAGCAGCTTGAGACCGGGGACAGATACGCAGTATTTT.

This clonotype showed up many times. This chain links TRBV3-1 with TRBJ2-5, with TRBD2 matching over 7 bases. The germline V gene has CDR1 LGHDT and CDR2 YNNKEL (reference sequence). The junction had 10 bases not matched to a gene; V was cut back by 1 base and J by 5 bases. This CDR3 comprises 16 residues. In DNA, the CDR3 is TGTGCCAGCAGCCAAGCGGCCGGGACTACAAGTGAGACCCAGTACTTC. Translated: CASSQAAGTTSETQYF.

The chain couples TRBV2 to TRBJ1-2; D not resolved. This CDR3 contains 11 residues. The ends were cut back, 2 bases at V and 8 bases at J, with 6 bases in the middle. Germline V gene lookup returns CDR1 SNHLY and CDR2 FYNNEI. The CDR3 loop is CASSEWLGYTF. The CDR3, as DNA: TGTGCCAGCAGTGAATGGTTGGGCTACACCTTC.

The genes are TRBV6-5 and TRBJ1-5; 8 bases match TRBD1. Germline V gene data show CDR1 as MNHEY and CDR2 as SVGAGI. After removal of 1 base from V and 3 bases from J, the junction contained 11 bases not matched to a gene. The CDR3 runs to 18 residues. CDR3 DNA: TGTGCCAGCAGTTACTACCAGGGGGCAGATCTGGACAATCAGCCCCAGCATTTT. It translates to CASSYYQGADLDNQPQHF.

V and J are TRBV20-1 and TRBJ2-1, with 7 positions matching TRBD1. The CDR3 totals 21 residues. Trimming removed 2 bases from V and 0 bases from J; junction bases left unmatched: 22. CDR1 and CDR2 from the germline V gene are DFQATT and SNEGSKA (reference sequence). In nucleotides, the CDR3 is TGCAGTGCTAGATCATACAACCGGGACAGATGGACTCGAAGCTCCTACAATGAGCAGTTCTTC. Encoded protein: CSARSYNRDRWTRSSYNEQFF.

This clonotype was picked up a small number of times. The rearrangement uses TRBV12-3 or TRBV12-4 and TRBJ2-7, with 7 bases aligning to TRBD1. The CDR3 sequence is 14 residues long. V lost 5 bases to trimming and J lost 1 base; unmatched junction nucleotides: 5. CDR3 protein: CASSLRGQSYEQYF. CDR3 coding DNA: TGTGCCAGCAGTCTCCGGGGACAGTCCTACGAGCAGTACTTC.

This clonotype was found many times. This chain connects TRBV12-3 or TRBV12-4 to TRBJ2-3, with D unresolved. The CDR3 totals 14 residues. Trimming took 4 bases from V and 4 from J, leaving 12 bases between them. CDR3 nucleotide sequence: TGTGCCAGCAGTTCGAGCCTCCCCCCAGATACGCAGTATTTT. The encoded protein is CASSSSLPPDTQYF.

The chain joins TRBV7-9 to TRBJ2-5; D not certain. The germline V and J ends were trimmed by 5 bases and 5 bases, with 12 bases remaining between them. This CDR3 comprises 13 residues. In germline, CDR1 is SEHNR, CDR2 FQNEAQ (reference sequence). The CDR3: CASSQTTVETQYF. CDR3 nucleotides: TGTGCCAGCAGCCAAACAACCGTGGAGACCCAGTACTTC.

At least ten counts were recorded for this clonotype. The V gene is TRBV7-2, the J gene TRBJ2-7; D remains ambiguous. CDR3 size: 13 residues. Trimming took off 0 bases at V and 1 base at J, with 4 bases between the two ends. Germline V CDR1 and CDR2: SGHTA, FQGNSA. CDR3 loop: CASSLAHSYEQYF. CDR3 coding DNA: TGTGCCAGCAGCTTAGCCCATTCCTACGAGCAGTACTTC.

The table lists this clonotype with a few counts. CDR3 coding DNA: TGTGCCAGCAGCCTGCGACACGAGCAGTACTTC. Its translation is CASSLRHEQYF. The chain links TRBV12-3 or TRBV12-4 to TRBJ2-7; the D is unclear. V was trimmed by 6 bases and J by 5 bases, leaving 8 bases between them. The CDR3 contains 11 residues.

The chain combines TRBV20-1 with TRBJ2-5; possible D gene TRBD1, 6 bases. The germline V and J ends were trimmed by 1 base and 2 bases, with 17 bases remaining between them. Germline V gene sequence: CDR1 DFQATT, CDR2 SNEGSKA (reference sequence). CDR3 length equals 16 residues. The CDR3 reads CSARVDRLGEQETQYF. CDR3 bases: TGCAGTGCTAGAGTCGACAGGCTGGGGGAACAAGAGACCCAGTACTTC.

Here the CDR3 reads CASSPSLGGRASEQYF. As DNA, the CDR3 is TGTGCCAGCAGTCCATCCCTCGGCGGGAGGGCTTCCGAGCAGTACTTC. This chain links TRBV27 with TRBJ2-7; 9 bases fit TRBD2. With V trimmed by 5 bases and J by 6 bases, 14 bases remained unmatched. The CDR3 has 16 amino acids. Germline CDR1 reads MNHEY; CDR2 reads SMNVEV (reference sequence).

This clonotype was seen more than once but under ten times. The V call is TRBV10-3, the J call TRBJ2-7, with a tentative D call TRBD2 (6 bases). V lost 2 bases and J lost 5, with 16 bases in between. The CDR3 has 15 amino acids. Looked up from germline, CDR1 is ENHRY and CDR2 is SYGVKD. The CDR3 region is CAISELLGGTHEQYF. Here the CDR3 DNA reads TGTGCCATCAGTGAGCTTTTGGGGGGTACCCACGAGCAGTACTTC.

There are a few counts of this clonotype. The chain is built from TRBV7-9 and TRBJ2-1; possibly TRBD1 for D (6 bases). V lost 5 bases, J lost 0 bases, and 11 bases lay in between. Germline V gene lookup returns CDR1 SEHNR and CDR2 FQNEAQ (reference sequence). CDR3 length: 15 amino acids. The CDR3 is CASSRGYSSYNEQFF. The CDR3 DNA is TGTGCCAGCAGCAGGGGGTACAGCTCCTACAATGAGCAGTTCTTC.

The J gene is TRBJ2-3, the V gene TRBV7-2; 7 nucleotides line up with TRBD1. Germline CDR1 and CDR2: SGHTA and FQGNSA. The CDR3 runs to 17 residues. Trimming cost V 5 bases and J 3 bases; bases outside gene matches: 14. This CDR3 is CASSLGERQGITDTQYF. In DNA, the CDR3 is TGTGCCAGCAGCCTAGGAGAGAGACAGGGTATTACAGATACGCAGTATTTT.